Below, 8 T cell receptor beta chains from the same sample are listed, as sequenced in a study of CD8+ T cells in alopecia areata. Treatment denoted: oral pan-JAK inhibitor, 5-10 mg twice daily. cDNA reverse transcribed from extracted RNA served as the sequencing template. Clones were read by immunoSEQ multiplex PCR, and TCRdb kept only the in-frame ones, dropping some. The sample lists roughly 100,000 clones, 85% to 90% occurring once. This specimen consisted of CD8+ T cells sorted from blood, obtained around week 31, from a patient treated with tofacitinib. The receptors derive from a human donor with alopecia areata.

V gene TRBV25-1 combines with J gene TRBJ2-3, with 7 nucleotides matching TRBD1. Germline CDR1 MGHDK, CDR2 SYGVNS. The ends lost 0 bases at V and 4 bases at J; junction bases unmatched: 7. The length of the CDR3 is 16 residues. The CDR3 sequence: CASSEYFRTGPDTQYF. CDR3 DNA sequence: TGTGCCAGCAGTGAATACTTTCGGACAGGCCCAGATACGCAGTATTTT. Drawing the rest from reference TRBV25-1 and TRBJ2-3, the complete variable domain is EADIYQTPRYLVIGTGKKITLECSQTMGHDKMYWYQQDPGMELHLIHYSYGVNSTEKGDLSSESTVSRIRTEHFPLTLESARPSHTSQYLCASSEYFRTGPDTQYFGPGTRLTVL.

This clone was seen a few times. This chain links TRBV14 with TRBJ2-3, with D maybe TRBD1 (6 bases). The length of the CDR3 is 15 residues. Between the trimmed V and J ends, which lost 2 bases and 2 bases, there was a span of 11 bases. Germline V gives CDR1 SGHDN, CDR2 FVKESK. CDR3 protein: CASSQSTGNTDTQYF. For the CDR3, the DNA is TGTGCCAGCAGCCAATCCACAGGGAACACAGATACGCAGTATTTT.

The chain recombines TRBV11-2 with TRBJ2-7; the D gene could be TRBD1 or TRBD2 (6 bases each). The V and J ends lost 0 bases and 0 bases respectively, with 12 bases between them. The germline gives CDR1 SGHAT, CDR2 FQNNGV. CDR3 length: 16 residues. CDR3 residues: CASSLDARGLSYEQYF. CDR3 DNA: TGTGCCAGCAGCTTAGATGCCAGGGGACTCTCCTACGAGCAGTACTTC.

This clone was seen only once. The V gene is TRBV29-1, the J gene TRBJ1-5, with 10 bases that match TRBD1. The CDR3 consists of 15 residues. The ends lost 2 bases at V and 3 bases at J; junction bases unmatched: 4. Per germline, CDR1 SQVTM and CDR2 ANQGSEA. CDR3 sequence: CSVETGTGDNQPQHF. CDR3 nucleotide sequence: TGCAGCGTTGAAACCGGGACAGGGGACAATCAGCCCCAGCATTTT.

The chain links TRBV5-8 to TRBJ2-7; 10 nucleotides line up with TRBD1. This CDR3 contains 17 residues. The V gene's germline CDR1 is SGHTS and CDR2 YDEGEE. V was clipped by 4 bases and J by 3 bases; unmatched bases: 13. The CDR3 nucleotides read TGTGCCAGCAGCGCGGATTGGTCGGGACAGGGGAACTACGAGCAGTACTTC. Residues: CASSADWSGQGNYEQYF.

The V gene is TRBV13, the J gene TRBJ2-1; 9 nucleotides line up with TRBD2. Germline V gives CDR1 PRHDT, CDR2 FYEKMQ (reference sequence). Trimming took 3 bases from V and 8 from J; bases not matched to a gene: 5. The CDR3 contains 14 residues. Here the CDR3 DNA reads TGTGCCAGCAGCTTTGCGGGACTAGCTTATGAGCAGTTCTTC. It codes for CASSFAGLAYEQFF.

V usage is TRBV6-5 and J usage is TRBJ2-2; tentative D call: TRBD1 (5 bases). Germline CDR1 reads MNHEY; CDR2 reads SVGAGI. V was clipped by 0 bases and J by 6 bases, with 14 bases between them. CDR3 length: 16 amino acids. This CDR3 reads CASSYSAGQGAGELFF. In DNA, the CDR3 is TGTGCCAGCAGTTACTCCGCCGGGCAGGGCGCCGGGGAGCTGTTTTTT.

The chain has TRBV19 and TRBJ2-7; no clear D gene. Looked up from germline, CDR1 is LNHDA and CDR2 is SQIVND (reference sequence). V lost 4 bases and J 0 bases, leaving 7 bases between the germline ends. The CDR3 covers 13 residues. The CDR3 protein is CASSTLSSYEQYF. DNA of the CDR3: TGTGCCAGTAGTACTCTGAGCTCCTACGAGCAGTACTTC.